Listed here are 10 T cell receptor beta chains from one sample, sequenced in a study of shared clonotypes between healthy human individuals. Measured with immunoSEQ multiplex PCR; TCRdb has only the in-frame clones, and not every one. The sample includes 2,500,000 or so clones, around 93% of them seen just once. Sample: naive CD4+ T cells from PBMCs. Subset of the sample: CD45RA+ positively selected. Receptors originate from a man between 18 and 35 years old in good health. Some clones in this sample may be carry-over from other donors' samples.

The CDR3 region is CASNQGGLETQYF. CDR3 DNA: TGTGCCAGCAACCAAGGGGGGTTAGAGACCCAGTACTTC. The V and J genes are TRBV5-8 and TRBJ2-5; the D gene could be TRBD1 or TRBD2 (6 bases each). The germline V and J ends were trimmed by 6 bases and 4 bases, with 13 bases remaining between them. This CDR3 comprises 13 residues. CDR1 is SGHTS, CDR2 YDEGEE, per germline.

This clone occurred once. The V call is TRBV7-9, the J call TRBJ1-2, with a weak D call TRBD1 (6 bases). The V end was cut by 2 bases, the J end by 0 bases, with 13 bases between. The CDR3 is made up of 16 amino acids. Germline CDR1 is SEHNR and CDR2 is FQNEAQ (reference sequence). CDR3 bases: TGTGCCAGCAGCTTACTCTTGGACAGCTCTAACTATGGCTACACCTTC. Protein: CASSLLLDSSNYGYTF.

V gene TRBV11-2 combines with J gene TRBJ2-3, with D tentatively TRBD1 (6 bases). The V end lost 6 bases, the J end lost 2 bases, and 18 bases lay between the germline ends. This CDR3 region has 16 residues. Germline V gene lookup returns CDR1 SGHAT and CDR2 FQNNGV. The CDR3 reads CASRRTPGDATDTQYF. The CDR3 DNA reads as TGTGCCAGCAGGAGAACCCCAGGGGATGCCACAGATACGCAGTATTTT.

The chain links TRBV6-6 to TRBJ2-7, with 10 nucleotides matching TRBD2. Germline loops: CDR1 MNHNY, CDR2 SVGAGI (reference sequence). CDR3 length equals 16 residues. V dropped 5 bases and J dropped 4; count of bases not matched to a gene: 11. CDR3 in amino acids: CASSTGGSSGSYEQYF. The DNA for the CDR3 is TGTGCCAGCAGTACAGGAGGTTCTAGCGGGAGTTACGAGCAGTACTTC.

V gene TRBV7-2 combines with J gene TRBJ1-2, with D unresolved. The germline V gene has CDR1 SGHTA and CDR2 FQGNSA. The CDR3 contains 15 residues. Trimming took 1 base from V and 2 from J, leaving 11 bases between them. The CDR3 DNA is TGTGCCAGCAGCTTAGAAAGGCAGGCGAACTATGGCTACACCTTC. This gives the protein CASSLERQANYGYTF.

This rearrangement joins TRBV5-1 to TRBJ2-5, with D unresolved. The germline gives CDR1 SGHRS, CDR2 YFSETQ. This CDR3 has 14 residues. With 0 bases removed from V and 3 bases from J, the gap between germline ends came to 9 bases. CDR3 residues: CASSLGPSKETQYF. In DNA, the CDR3 is TGCGCCAGCAGCTTGGGCCCCAGCAAAGAGACCCAGTACTTC.

The genes are TRBV10-3 and TRBJ1-1; TRBD1 agrees at 9 bases. V was clipped by 5 bases and J by 5 bases; unmatched bases: 12. Germline V gene sequence: CDR1 ENHRY, CDR2 SYGVKD. CDR3 length: 16 residues. CDR3 sequence reads: CAISRIGTGPETEAFF. Written as DNA, the CDR3 is TGTGCCATCAGTAGGATTGGGACAGGGCCTGAAACTGAAGCTTTCTTT.

This chain joins TRBV2 and TRBJ2-5, with 7 nucleotides matching TRBD2. The junction had 5 bases not matched to a gene; V was cut back by 7 bases and J by 0 bases. CDR1 and CDR2 from the germline V gene are SNHLY and FYNNEI. The CDR3 runs 14 residues. The CDR3 coding sequence is TGTGCCAGCAAGCGGGATTTGTACCAAGAGACCCAGTACTTC. Translated, it gives CASKRDLYQETQYF.

The CDR3 protein is CASSNEQTQYF. Written as DNA, the CDR3 is TGTGCCAGCAGTAATGAGCAGACCCAGTACTTC. The chain combines TRBV28 with TRBJ2-5; D gene ambiguous. V lost 5 bases and J lost 6, with 7 bases in between. CDR3 length: 11 amino acids. In germline, CDR1 is MDHEN, CDR2 SYDVKM.

As concerns this clone: A much larger clonotype is one base distant, so this may be a read error. The genes are TRBV2 and TRBJ1-5; 11 positions match TRBD1. CDR3 length equals 14 residues. CDR1 is SNHLY and CDR2 is FYNNEI in the germline V gene. The CDR3 region is CASSGTGGKQPQHF. The DNA of the CDR3 is TGTGCCAGCAGTGGGACAGGGGGCAAACAGCCCCAGCATTTT.